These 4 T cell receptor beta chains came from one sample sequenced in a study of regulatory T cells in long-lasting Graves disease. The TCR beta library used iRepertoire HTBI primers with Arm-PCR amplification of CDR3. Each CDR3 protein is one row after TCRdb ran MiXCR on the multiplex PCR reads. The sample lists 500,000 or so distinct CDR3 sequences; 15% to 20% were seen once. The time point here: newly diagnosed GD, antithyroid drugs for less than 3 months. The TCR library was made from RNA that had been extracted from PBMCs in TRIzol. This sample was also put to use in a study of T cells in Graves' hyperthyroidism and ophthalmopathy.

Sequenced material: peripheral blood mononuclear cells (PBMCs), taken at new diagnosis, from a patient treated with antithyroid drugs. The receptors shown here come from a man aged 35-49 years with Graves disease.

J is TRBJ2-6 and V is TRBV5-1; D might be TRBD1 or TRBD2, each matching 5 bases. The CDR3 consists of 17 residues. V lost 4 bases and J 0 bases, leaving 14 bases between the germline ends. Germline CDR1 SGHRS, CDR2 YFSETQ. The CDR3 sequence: CASSGDAVLSGANVLTF. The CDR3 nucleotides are TGCGCCAGCAGCGGGGACGCCGTCCTCTCTGGGGCCAACGTCCTGACTTTC.

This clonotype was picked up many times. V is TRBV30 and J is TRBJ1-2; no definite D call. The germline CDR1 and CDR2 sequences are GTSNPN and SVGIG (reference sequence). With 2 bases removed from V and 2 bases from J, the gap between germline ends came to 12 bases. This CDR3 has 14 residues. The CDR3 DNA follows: TGTGCCTGGAGTCGGAACACCAGGAACTATGGCTACACCTTC. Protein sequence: CAWSRNTRNYGYTF.

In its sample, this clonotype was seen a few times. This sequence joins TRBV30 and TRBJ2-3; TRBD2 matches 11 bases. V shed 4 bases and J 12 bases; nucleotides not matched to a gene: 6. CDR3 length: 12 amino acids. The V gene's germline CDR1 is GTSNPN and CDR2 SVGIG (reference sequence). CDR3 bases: TGTGCCTGGAACAGACTAGCGGGACCCCAGTATTTT. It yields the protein CAWNRLAGPQYF.

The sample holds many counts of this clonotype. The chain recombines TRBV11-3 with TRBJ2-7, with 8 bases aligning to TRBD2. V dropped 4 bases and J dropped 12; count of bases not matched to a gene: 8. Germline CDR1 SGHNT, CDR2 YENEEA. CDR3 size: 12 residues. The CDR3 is CASSSGGERMYF. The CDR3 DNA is TGTGCCAGCAGCTCGGGGGGGGAAAGGATGTACTTC.